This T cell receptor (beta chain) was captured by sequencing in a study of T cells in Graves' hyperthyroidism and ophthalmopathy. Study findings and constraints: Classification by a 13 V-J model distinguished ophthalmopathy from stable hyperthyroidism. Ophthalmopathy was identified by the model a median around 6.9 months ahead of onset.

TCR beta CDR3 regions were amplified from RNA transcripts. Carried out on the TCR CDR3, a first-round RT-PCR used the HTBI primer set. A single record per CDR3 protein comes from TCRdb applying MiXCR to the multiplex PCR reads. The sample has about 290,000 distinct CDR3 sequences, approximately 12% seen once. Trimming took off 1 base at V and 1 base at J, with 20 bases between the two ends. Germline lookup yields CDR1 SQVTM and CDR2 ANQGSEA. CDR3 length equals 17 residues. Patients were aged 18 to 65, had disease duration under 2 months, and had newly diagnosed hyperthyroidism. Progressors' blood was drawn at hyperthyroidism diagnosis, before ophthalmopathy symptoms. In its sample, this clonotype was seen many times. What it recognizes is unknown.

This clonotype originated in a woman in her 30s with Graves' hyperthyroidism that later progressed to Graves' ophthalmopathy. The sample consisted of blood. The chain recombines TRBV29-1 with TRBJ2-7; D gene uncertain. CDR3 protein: CSVEGELLGARSYEQYF. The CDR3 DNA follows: TGCAGCGTTGAAGGGGAACTTTTGGGCGCCCGATCCTACGAGCAGTACTTC.